This T cell receptor (beta chain) was documented in a study of blood T cell repertoires in COVID-19. Study in general: T cells, B-cell-depleted T cells, or PBMCs provided the cDNA or gDNA that served as material.

J gave up 7 bases and V 0 bases, and 9 bases lay outside the gene matches. The CDR3 has 17 amino acids. CDR1 and CDR2 from the germline V gene are KGHSH and LQKENI. Here immunoSEQ multiplex PCR was the method, and the copy in TCRdb shows in-frame clones only, minus some. This table has about 310,000 clones, about nine tenths appearing once. The chain has TRBV18 and TRBJ1-2, with 12 bases matching TRBD1. The sequence was collected from a man between 45 and 60 years old with active or convalescent COVID-19. What was sequenced was peripheral blood. The CDR3 loop is CASSPPSGTGGVRGYTF. The CDR3 coding sequence is TGTGCCAGCTCACCACCATCTGGGACAGGGGGCGTTCGTGGCTACACCTTC.